This TCR beta chain was observed in a study of beta chain features in type 1 diabetes. Study-level points and caveats: Patients with Type 1 diabetes showed moderately but significantly shorter TCRB CDR3s in all four CD4+ subsets.

Expressed TCRB transcripts were sequenced because the isolated RNA had all been reverse transcribed beforehand. Here immunoSEQ multiplex PCR was the method, and the copy in TCRdb shows in-frame clones only, minus some. Of some 110,000 clones listed, roughly 15% are singletons. This clone was seen only a few times. Its antigen is still unknown. This receptor was obtained from a man aged 30-40 years with type 1 diabetes. The specimen was central memory CD4+ T cells from blood.

The CDR3 protein is CASSQQETQYF. The CDR3 DNA is TGCGCCAGCAGCCAACAAGAGACCCAGTACTTC. The chain links TRBV5-1 to TRBJ2-5; D not certain. The CDR3 length is 11 residues. V lost 4 bases and J lost 2, with 3 bases in between. Per the germline V gene, CDR1 is SGHRS and CDR2 is YFSETQ.